Listed here are 20 T cell receptor beta chains from one sample, sequenced in a study of CD8 T cells in Susac syndrome. Random hexamers were used to reverse transcribe roughly 0.5 to 1 ug of RNA. MiXCR, applied by TCRdb to the immunoSEQ multiplex PCR reads, yields one record per CDR3 protein. Here the sample spans 150,000 to 200,000 distinct CDR3 sequences, approximately 95% being singletons. Sequencing used CD8+ T cells from PBMCs. The receptors stem from a human donor with Susac syndrome.

The V and J genes are TRBV4-1 and TRBJ1-2; TRBD1 is a possible D gene (6 bases). Per germline, CDR1 MGHRA and CDR2 YSYEKL. The CDR3 sequence is 15 residues long. V was cut by 4 bases and J by 0 bases, with 12 bases left in between. In DNA, the CDR3 is TGCGCCAGCAGCCGACAGGTCACAGCTAACTATGGCTACACCTTC. Translation: CASSRQVTANYGYTF.

This clonotype is a singleton in its sample. This sequence joins TRBV30 and TRBJ2-7; perhaps TRBD2 as D (7 bases). The CDR3 is 13 residues long. The V gene lost 3 bases and the J gene lost 2 bases, with 11 bases spanning the gap. Germline CDR1 GTSNPN, CDR2 SVGIG (reference sequence). The CDR3 DNA reads as TGTGCCTGGAGCCGCGGGGGCCCCTACGAGCAGTACTTC. Protein sequence: CAWSRGGPYEQYF.

The V call is TRBV7-9, the J call TRBJ2-3; maybe TRBD1 (6 bases). The CDR3 has 15 amino acids. CDR1 is SEHNR and CDR2 is FQNEAQ in the germline V gene (reference sequence). V lost 5 bases and J 6 bases, leaving 18 bases between the germline ends. CDR3 loop: CASSEITGMLDTQYF. The CDR3 bases are TGTGCCAGCAGCGAGATCACAGGGATGTTGGATACGCAGTATTTT.

The chain links TRBV12-3 or TRBV12-4 to TRBJ1-1, with 9 bases aligning to TRBD1. CDR3 size: 14 residues. V shed 4 bases, J shed 4 bases, and the junction held 4 bases outside the gene matches. The CDR3 protein is CASSSTGGSTEAFF. The CDR3 DNA is TGTGCCAGCAGTTCCACAGGGGGCTCCACTGAAGCTTTCTTT.

The chain recombines TRBV1 with TRBJ2-1; the D call of TRBD2 is as the table states it, not checked on the DNA. TRBV1 is flagged as a pseudogene. There are 18 residues in the CDR3. This chain's CDR3 is CTSSQRELAGSSYNEQFF. DNA for the CDR3: TGCACCAGCAGCCAGAGGGAACTAGCGGGTTCCTCCTACAATGAGCAGTTCTTC.

The V gene is TRBV20-1, the J gene TRBJ2-3; TRBD2 agrees at 7 bases. The CDR3 consists of 18 residues. The V segment lost 5 bases and the J segment 3 bases; nucleotides outside the gene matches: 20. In germline, CDR1 is DFQATT, CDR2 SNEGSKA (reference sequence). CDR3 bases: TGCAGTGCTCAGGGACTATCGGACGGGCTAGCTGTGACAGATACGCAGTATTTT. Protein sequence: CSAQGLSDGLAVTDTQYF.

The V and J genes are TRBV27 and TRBJ1-5; D is undetermined. The CDR3 runs to 15 residues. Per the germline V gene, CDR1 is MNHEY and CDR2 is SMNVEV (reference sequence). V was cut by 1 base and J by 0 bases, with 7 bases left in between. CDR3 sequence: CASSLFPSSNQPQHF. As DNA, the CDR3 is TGTGCCAGCAGTTTATTCCCCAGTAGCAATCAGCCCCAGCATTTT.

V and J are TRBV4-1 and TRBJ1-2; D might be TRBD1 (5 bases). The CDR3 covers 14 residues. Trimming left V 0 bases short and J 8 bases short, with 13 bases between. Germline CDR1 and CDR2: MGHRA and YSYEKL. CDR3: CASSQDSGGGGYTF. In DNA, the CDR3 is TGCGCCAGCAGCCAAGACAGCGGGGGTGGCGGCTACACCTTC.

V usage is TRBV12-3 or TRBV12-4 and J usage is TRBJ2-1; 12 bases line up with TRBD2. The CDR3 is 15 residues long. With 8 bases clipped from V and 9 bases from J, the junction kept 11 bases outside the gene matches. The chain's CDR3 is CASYWTSGTPGEQFF. CDR3 bases: TGTGCCAGCTATTGGACTAGCGGGACCCCGGGTGAGCAGTTCTTC.

The CDR3 sequence is CASSRDPTGTETQYF. In nucleotides, the CDR3 is TGTGCCAGCAGTCGAGATCCGACAGGGACAGAGACCCAGTACTTC. The chain has TRBV6-1 and TRBJ2-5, with 7 bases matching TRBD1. Germline V gene lookup returns CDR1 MNHNS and CDR2 SASEGT. The CDR3 is 15 residues long. J was trimmed by 4 bases and V by 5 bases; bases with no gene match: 10.

This clonotype was seen a handful of times. V usage is TRBV29-1 and J usage is TRBJ2-7; 9 bases are a match to TRBD2. This CDR3 contains 13 residues. V gave up 4 bases and J gave up 1 base; unmatched junction bases: 2. CDR1 SQVTM and CDR2 ANQGSEA come from the germline V gene. CDR3 in amino acids: CSVATSGSYEQYF. DNA for the CDR3: TGCAGCGTTGCGACTAGCGGTTCCTACGAGCAGTACTTC.

The CDR3 DNA follows: TGCAGTGCTAACCGGCCACGATACAATGAGCAGTTCTTC. Protein: CSANRPRYNEQFF. The genes are TRBV20-1 and TRBJ2-1, with D unresolved. The germline V and J ends were trimmed by 4 bases and 4 bases, with 11 bases remaining between them. The CDR3 extends over 13 amino acids. CDR1 and CDR2 from the germline V gene are DFQATT and SNEGSKA (reference sequence).

The rearrangement uses TRBV5-1 and TRBJ2-3; TRBD1 agrees at 8 bases. The CDR3 totals 14 residues. Per the germline V gene, CDR1 is SGHRS and CDR2 is YFSETQ. The J segment lost 5 bases and the V segment lost 4 bases, leaving 6 bases of the junction unmatched. The CDR3 nucleotides read TGCGCCAGCAGCGGAGGACAGGGTGTAGATACGCAGTATTTT. Protein sequence: CASSGGQGVDTQYF.

The J gene is TRBJ2-7, the V gene TRBV14; tentatively, D is TRBD1 (6 bases). CDR1 SGHDN and CDR2 FVKESK come from the germline V gene. This CDR3 region has 13 residues. Between the trimmed V and J ends, which lost 4 bases and 7 bases, there was a span of 14 bases. The CDR3: CASSPGTFGEQYF. The CDR3 coding sequence is TGTGCCAGCAGCCCCGGGACATTTGGAGAGCAGTACTTC.

J is TRBJ2-3 and V is TRBV24-1, with D tentatively TRBD2 (5 bases). The ends were cut back, 4 bases at V and 5 bases at J, with 9 bases in the middle. CDR1 KGHDR and CDR2 SFDVKD come from the germline V gene. The CDR3 is made up of 13 amino acids. In nucleotides, the CDR3 is TGTGCCACCAGTGACGGAGCGGAAGATACGCAGTATTTT. Translation: CATSDGAEDTQYF.

This chain connects TRBV15 to TRBJ1-2; no firm D call. The CDR3 loop spans 14 amino acids. Deletions cut 5 bases from V and 4 bases from J, with 14 bases between. The germline gives CDR1 LNHNV, CDR2 YYDKDF (reference sequence). The CDR3 protein is CATSGSNGIYGYTF. Here the CDR3 DNA reads TGTGCCACCAGCGGGTCAAATGGCATCTATGGCTACACCTTC.

V is TRBV4-1 and J is TRBJ1-3; D is perhaps TRBD1 (5 bases). V dropped 4 bases and J dropped 4 bases, with 11 bases sitting between them. This CDR3 region has 14 residues. Germline CDR1 MGHRA, CDR2 YSYEKL. CDR3 loop: CASSPRDLGNTIYF. CDR3 sequence (DNA): TGCGCCAGCAGCCCAAGGGACCTCGGAAACACCATATATTTT.

This clonotype has only one observation. The rearrangement joins TRBV13 to TRBJ2-7, with 11 bases identical to TRBD1. Unmatched junction bases numbered 2, after V lost 4 bases and J lost 3 bases. Per germline, CDR1 PRHDT and CDR2 FYEKMQ (reference sequence). CDR3 length equals 14 residues. CDR3 DNA: TGTGCCAGCAGCTCGGACAGGGGGCTCTACGAGCAGTACTTC. Its protein product is CASSSDRGLYEQYF.

V is TRBV7-9 and J is TRBJ2-7, with a weak D call TRBD2 (6 bases). Germline V gene data show CDR1 as SEHNR and CDR2 as FQNEAQ (reference sequence). V dropped 3 bases and J dropped 6 bases, with 15 bases sitting between them. This CDR3 contains 14 residues. The CDR3 spells CASSFEGGGFEQYF. As DNA, the CDR3 is TGTGCCAGCAGCTTCGAGGGAGGAGGGTTCGAGCAGTACTTC.

The genes are TRBV6-1 and TRBJ1-1; TRBD1 matches 7 bases. In germline, CDR1 is MNHNS, CDR2 SASEGT. This CDR3 is 17 amino acids long. Trimming cost V 7 bases and J 4 bases; bases outside gene matches: 18. The CDR3 loop reads CASTQPGAGGRSTEAFF. The CDR3 DNA reads as TGTGCCAGCACCCAACCGGGGGCAGGGGGTCGAAGCACTGAAGCTTTCTTT.